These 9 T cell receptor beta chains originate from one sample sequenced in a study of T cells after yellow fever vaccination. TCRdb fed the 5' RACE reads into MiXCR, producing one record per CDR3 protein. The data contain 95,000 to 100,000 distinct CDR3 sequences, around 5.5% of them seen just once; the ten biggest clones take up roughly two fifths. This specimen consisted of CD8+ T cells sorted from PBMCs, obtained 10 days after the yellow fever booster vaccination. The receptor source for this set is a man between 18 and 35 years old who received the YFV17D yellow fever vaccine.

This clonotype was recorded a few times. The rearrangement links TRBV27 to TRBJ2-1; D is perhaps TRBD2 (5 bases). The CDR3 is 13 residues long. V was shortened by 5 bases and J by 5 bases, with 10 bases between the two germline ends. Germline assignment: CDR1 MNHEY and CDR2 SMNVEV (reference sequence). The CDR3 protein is CASSVGVNNEQFF. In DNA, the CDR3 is TGTGCCAGCAGTGTCGGGGTTAACAATGAGCAGTTCTTC.

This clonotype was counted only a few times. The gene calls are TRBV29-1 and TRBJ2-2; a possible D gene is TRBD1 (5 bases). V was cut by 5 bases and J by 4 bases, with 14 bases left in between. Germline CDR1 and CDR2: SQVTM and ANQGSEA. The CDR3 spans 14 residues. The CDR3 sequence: CSVQGTVGTGELFF. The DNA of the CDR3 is TGCAGCGTTCAGGGAACGGTCGGCACCGGGGAGCTGTTTTTT.

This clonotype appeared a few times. The CDR3 spells CASSLGGPIPNQETQYF. DNA for the CDR3: TGTGCCAGCAGCTTAGGGGGGCCTATACCCAACCAAGAGACCCAGTACTTC. The rearrangement joins TRBV7-2 to TRBJ2-5, with D perhaps TRBD1 (6 bases). Germline CDR1 is SGHTA and CDR2 is FQGNSA. The CDR3 runs to 17 residues. Trimming cost V 1 base and J 0 bases, with 15 bases left between them.

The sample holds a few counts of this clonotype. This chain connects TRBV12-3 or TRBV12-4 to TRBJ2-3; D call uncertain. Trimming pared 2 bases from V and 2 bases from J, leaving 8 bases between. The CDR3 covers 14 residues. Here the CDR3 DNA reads TGTGCCAGCAGTTTAAGCTCTCCCACAGATACGCAGTATTTT. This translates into CASSLSSPTDTQYF.

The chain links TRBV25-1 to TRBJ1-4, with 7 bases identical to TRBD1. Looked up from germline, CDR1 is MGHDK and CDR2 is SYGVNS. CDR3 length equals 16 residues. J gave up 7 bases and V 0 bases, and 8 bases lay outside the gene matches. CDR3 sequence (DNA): TGTGCCAGCAGTGAATACGTCTTACAGGGGATTGAAAAACTGTTTTTT. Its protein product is CASSEYVLQGIEKLFF. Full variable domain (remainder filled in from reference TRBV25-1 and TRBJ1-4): EADIYQTPRYLVIGTGKKITLECSQTMGHDKMYWYQQDPGMELHLIHYSYGVNSTEKGDLSSESTVSRIRTEHFPLTLESARPSHTSQYLCASSEYVLQGIEKLFFGSGTQLSVL.

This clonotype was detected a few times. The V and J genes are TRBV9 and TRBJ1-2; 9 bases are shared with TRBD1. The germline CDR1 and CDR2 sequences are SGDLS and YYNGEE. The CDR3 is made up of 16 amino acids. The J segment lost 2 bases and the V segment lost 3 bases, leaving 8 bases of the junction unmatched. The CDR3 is CASSAGTGFTNYGYTF. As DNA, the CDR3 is TGTGCCAGCAGCGCCGGGACAGGGTTTACCAACTATGGCTACACCTTC.

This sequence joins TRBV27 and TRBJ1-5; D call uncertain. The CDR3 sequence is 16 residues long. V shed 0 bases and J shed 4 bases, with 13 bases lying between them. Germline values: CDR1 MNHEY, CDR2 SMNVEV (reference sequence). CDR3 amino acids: CASSLSAGSVNQPQHF. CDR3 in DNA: TGTGCCAGCAGTTTATCTGCCGGTTCGGTGAATCAGCCCCAGCATTTT.

CDR3 loop: CASGLVTRYGYTF. For the CDR3, the DNA is TGTGCTAGTGGTTTAGTGACCCGCTATGGCTACACCTTC. The V gene is TRBV12-5, the J gene TRBJ1-2, with unresolved D. Germline lookup yields CDR1 LGHNT and CDR2 FRNRAP. This CDR3 comprises 13 residues. V was clipped by 3 bases and J by 4 bases, with 9 bases between them. The variable domain in full, completed from reference TRBV12-5 and TRBJ1-2, reads DARVTQTPRHKVTEMGQEVTMRCQPILGHNTVFWYRQTMMQGLELLAYFRNRAPLDDSGMPKDRFSAEMPDATLATLKIQPSEPRDSAVYFCASGLVTRYGYTFGSGTRLTVV.

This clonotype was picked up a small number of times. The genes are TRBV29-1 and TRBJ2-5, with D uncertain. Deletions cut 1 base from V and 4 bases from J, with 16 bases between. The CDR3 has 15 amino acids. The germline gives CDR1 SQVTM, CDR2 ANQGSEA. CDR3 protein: CSVEVSGLPGETQYF. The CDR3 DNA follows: TGCAGCGTTGAAGTGTCAGGTCTTCCGGGAGAGACCCAGTACTTC.